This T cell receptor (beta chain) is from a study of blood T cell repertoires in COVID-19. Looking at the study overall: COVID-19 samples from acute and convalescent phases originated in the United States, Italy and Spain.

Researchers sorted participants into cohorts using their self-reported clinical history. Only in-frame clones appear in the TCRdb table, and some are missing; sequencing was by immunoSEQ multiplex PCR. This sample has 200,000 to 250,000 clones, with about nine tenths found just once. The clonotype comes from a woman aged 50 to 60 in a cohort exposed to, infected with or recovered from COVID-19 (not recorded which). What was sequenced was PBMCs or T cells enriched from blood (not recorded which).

The CDR3 here is CASSSLRAGVGKLFF. The CDR3 coding sequence is TGTGCCAGCAGCTCCCTGAGGGCAGGGGTTGGAAAACTGTTTTTT. V is TRBV7-2 and J is TRBJ1-4; D is possibly TRBD1 (6 bases). Trimming cost V 4 bases and J 10 bases, with 19 bases left between them. Germline V gene lookup returns CDR1 SGHTA and CDR2 FQGNSA. The CDR3 sequence is 15 residues long.